Included here is one T cell receptor beta chain sequence, with context. The entry originates in a study of blood T cell repertoires in COVID-19. As for the study in general: COVID-19 samples collected from the United States, Italy and Spain covered acute and convalescent phases. PBMCs, B-cell-depleted T cells, or T cells provided the cDNA or gDNA that made up the material.

Trimming removed 1 base from V and 5 bases from J; junction bases left unmatched: 4. This CDR3 comprises 15 residues. CDR1 and CDR2 from the germline V gene are LNHNV and YYDKDF (reference sequence). The Seattle site enrolled patients during active infection and followed them longitudinally. Authors' data handling: The authors estimated nucleated cell counts from reference gene primer amplification. Assay: immunoSEQ multiplex PCR; the TCRdb copy retains only in-frame clones and omits some. That table furnishes V, J and clone size, whereas the DNA furnished D and trimming. The data show under 450,000 clones, with roughly 90% seen just once and around 1.5% held by the top ten.

This TCR was sampled from a woman in her forties with COVID-19, enrolled during active disease. Sequences were obtained from peripheral blood. This chain joins TRBV15 and TRBJ2-1; TRBD1 agrees at 8 bases. The CDR3 protein is CATSRARQGHNEQFF. In DNA form, the CDR3 reads TGTGCCACCAGCAGAGCCCGACAGGGGCACAATGAGCAGTTCTTC. The whole variable domain, filled in from reference TRBV15 and TRBJ2-1, reads DAMVIQNPRYQVTQFGKPVTLSCSQTLNHNVMYWYQQKSSQAPKLLFHYYDKDFNNEADTPDNFQSRRPNTSFCFLDIRSPGLGDTAMYLCATSRARQGHNEQFFGPGTRLTVL.